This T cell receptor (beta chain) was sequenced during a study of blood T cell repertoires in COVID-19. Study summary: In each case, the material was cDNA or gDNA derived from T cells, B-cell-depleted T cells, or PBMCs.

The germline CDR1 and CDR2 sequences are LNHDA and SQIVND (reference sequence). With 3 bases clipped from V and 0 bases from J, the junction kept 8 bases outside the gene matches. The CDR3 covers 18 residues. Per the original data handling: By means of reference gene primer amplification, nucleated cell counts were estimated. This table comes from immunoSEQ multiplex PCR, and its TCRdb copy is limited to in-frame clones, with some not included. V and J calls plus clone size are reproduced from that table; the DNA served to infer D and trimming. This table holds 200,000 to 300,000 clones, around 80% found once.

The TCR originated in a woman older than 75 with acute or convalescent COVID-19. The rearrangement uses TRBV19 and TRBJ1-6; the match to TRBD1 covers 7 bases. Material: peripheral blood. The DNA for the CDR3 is TGTGCCAGTAGTATGGTATGGGGGGACAGCTCCTATAATTCACCCCTCCACTTT. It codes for CASSMVWGDSSYNSPLHF.